This T cell receptor beta chain stems from a study of blood T cell repertoires in COVID-19. About the study: The United States, Italy and Spain provided the acute and convalescent COVID-19 samples. PBMCs, B-cell-depleted T cells, or T cells provided the cDNA or gDNA that made up the material.

Original analysis: Amplification of reference gene primers provided the estimated nucleated cell counts. The table came from immunoSEQ multiplex PCR; TCRdb's copy has only in-frame clones and leaves some out. V and J calls plus clone size are reproduced from that table; the DNA served to infer D and trimming. The sample has a few hundred thousand clones, more than 70% seen once; the top ten hold approximately 3%. One Seattle source followed patients from active infection through their disease course. Per the germline V gene, CDR1 is KGHDR and CDR2 is SFDVKD. This CDR3 has 16 amino acids. J was trimmed by 5 bases and V by 2 bases; bases with no gene match: 7.

What was sequenced was peripheral blood. This sequence joins TRBV24-1 and TRBJ1-5, with 8 bases lining up with TRBD1. The sequence came from a woman aged 25 to 39 with COVID-19, enrolled during active disease. The DNA for the CDR3 is TGTGCCACCAGTGATTCGACAGGGGCTTGGGATCAGCCCCAGCATTTT. This codes for CATSDSTGAWDQPQHF.